This T cell receptor beta chain appears in the sequencing data of a study of blood T cell repertoires in COVID-19. Germline CDR1 reads SEHNR; CDR2 reads FQNEAQ (reference sequence). The J segment lost 1 base and the V segment lost 3 bases, leaving 5 bases of the junction unmatched. The CDR3 extends over 15 amino acids. In the original analysis: Estimation of nucleated cell counts relied on the amplification of reference gene primers. Method: immunoSEQ multiplex PCR; TCRdb's copy keeps in-frame clones and lacks some. The DNA was the basis for D and trimming; V, J and clone size are from that table. The table includes some 53,000 clones, approximately 92% detected once.

The rearrangement joins TRBV7-9 to TRBJ2-7, with TRBD2 matching 8 bases. The receptor was derived from a man aged 55-75 years with active COVID-19. Sequenced material: peripheral blood. The CDR3 sequence: CASSFGGRSSYEQYF. DNA for the CDR3: TGTGCCAGCAGCTTTGGCGGGAGGTCTTCCTACGAGCAGTACTTC.